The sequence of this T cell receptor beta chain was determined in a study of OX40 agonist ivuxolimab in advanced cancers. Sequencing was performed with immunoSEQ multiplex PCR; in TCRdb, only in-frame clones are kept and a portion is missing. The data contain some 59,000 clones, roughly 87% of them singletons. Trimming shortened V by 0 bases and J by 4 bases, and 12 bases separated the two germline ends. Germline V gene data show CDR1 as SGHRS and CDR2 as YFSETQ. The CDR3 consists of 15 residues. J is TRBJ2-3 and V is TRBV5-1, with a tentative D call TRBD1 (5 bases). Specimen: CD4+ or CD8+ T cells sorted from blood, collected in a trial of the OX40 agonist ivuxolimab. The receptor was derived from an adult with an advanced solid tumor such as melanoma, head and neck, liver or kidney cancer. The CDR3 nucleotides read TGCGCCAGCAGCTTGGCCGGAGCAGGGCCAGATACGCAGTATTTT. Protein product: CASSLAGAGPDTQYF. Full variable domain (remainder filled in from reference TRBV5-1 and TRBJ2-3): KAGVTQTPRYLIKTRGQQVTLSCSPISGHRSVSWYQQTPGQGLQFLFEYFSETQRNKGNFPGRFSGRQFSNSRSEMNVSTLELGDSALYLCASSLAGAGPDTQYFGPGTRLTVL.